Reported below is one T cell receptor (beta chain). Its antigen remains unknown. The data were taken from a study of cytomegalovirus exposure and HLA in healthy donors. The study, taken as a whole, reports: The HLA-A and HLA-B alleles of most subjects were reportedly predicted accurately from TCR beta sequences.

Both 60 Vbeta primers and 13 Jbeta primers went into the PCR. Assay: immunoSEQ multiplex PCR; the TCRdb copy retains only in-frame clones and omits some. Altogether about 61,000 clones are present, roughly nine tenths being singletons, with the ten largest covering about 1.6%. CDR1 and CDR2 from the germline V gene are DFQATT and SNEGSKA (reference sequence). The ends were cut back, 5 bases at V and 7 bases at J, with 9 bases in the middle. The CDR3 has 10 residues. Input material: PBMCs. This chain links TRBV20-1 with TRBJ2-7; no definite D call. This clonotype was sampled from a man aged 30 to 39 in good health and CMV-seropositive. This CDR3 reads CSAQAEEQYF. The CDR3 DNA follows: TGCAGTGCTCAGGCAGAGGAGCAGTACTTC.